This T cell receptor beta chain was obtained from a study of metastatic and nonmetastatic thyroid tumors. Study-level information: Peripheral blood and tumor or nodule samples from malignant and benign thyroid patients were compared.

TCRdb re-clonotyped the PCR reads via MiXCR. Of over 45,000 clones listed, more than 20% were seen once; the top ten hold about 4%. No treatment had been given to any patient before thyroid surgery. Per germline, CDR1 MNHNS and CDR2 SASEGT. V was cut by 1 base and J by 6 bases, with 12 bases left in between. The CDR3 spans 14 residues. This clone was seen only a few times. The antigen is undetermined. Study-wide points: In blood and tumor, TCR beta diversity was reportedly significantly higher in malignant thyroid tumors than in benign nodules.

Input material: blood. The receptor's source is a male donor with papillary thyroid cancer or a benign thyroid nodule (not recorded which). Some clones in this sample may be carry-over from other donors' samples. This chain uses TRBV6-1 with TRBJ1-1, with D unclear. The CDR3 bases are TGTGCCAGCAGTGAAGTCTACGAAGACCCTGAAGCTTTCTTT. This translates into CASSEVYEDPEAFF.